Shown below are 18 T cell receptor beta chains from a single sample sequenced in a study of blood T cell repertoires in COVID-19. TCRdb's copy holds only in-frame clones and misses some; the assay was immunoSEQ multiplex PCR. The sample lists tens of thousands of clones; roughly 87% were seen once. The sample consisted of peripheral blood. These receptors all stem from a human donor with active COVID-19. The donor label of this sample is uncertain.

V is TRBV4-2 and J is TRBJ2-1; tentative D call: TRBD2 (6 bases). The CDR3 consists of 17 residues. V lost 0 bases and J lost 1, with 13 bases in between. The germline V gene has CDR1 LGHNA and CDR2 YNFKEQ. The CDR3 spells CASSQDGHGRSYNEQFF. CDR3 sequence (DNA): TGTGCCAGCAGCCAAGATGGCCACGGGAGATCCTACAATGAGCAGTTCTTC.

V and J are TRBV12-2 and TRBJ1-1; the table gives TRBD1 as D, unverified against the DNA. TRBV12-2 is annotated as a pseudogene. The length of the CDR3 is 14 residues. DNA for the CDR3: TGTGCAAGTCGCTGGTCTGGGACAGGCACTGAAGCTTTCTTT. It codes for CASRWSGTGTEAFF.

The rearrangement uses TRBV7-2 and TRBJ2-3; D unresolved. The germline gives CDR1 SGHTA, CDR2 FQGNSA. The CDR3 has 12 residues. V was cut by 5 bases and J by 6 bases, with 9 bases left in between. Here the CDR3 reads CASSRSGDTQYF. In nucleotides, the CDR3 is TGTGCCAGCAGCCGGTCGGGTGATACGCAGTATTTT. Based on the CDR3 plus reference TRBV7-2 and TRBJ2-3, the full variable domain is GAGVSQSPSNKVTEKGKDVELRCDPISGHTALYWYRQSLGQGLEFLIYFQGNSAPDKSGLPSDRFSAERTGGSVSTLTIQRTQQEDSAVYLCASSRSGDTQYFGPGTRLTVL.

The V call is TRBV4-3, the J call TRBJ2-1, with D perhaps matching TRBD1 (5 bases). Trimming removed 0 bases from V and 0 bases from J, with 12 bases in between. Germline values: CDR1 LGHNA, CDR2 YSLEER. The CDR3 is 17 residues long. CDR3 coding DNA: TGCGCCAGCAGCCAAGAGGTGGGGCAGAGCTCCTACAATGAGCAGTTCTTC. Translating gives CASSQEVGQSSYNEQFF.

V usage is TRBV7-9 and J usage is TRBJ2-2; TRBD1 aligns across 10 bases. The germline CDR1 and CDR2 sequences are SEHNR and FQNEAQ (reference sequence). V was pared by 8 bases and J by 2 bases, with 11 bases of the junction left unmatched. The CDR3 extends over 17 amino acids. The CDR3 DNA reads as TGTGCCAGCCGATCTTACCGGGACAGGGGTAACACCGGGGAGCTGTTTTTT. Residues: CASRSYRDRGNTGELFF.

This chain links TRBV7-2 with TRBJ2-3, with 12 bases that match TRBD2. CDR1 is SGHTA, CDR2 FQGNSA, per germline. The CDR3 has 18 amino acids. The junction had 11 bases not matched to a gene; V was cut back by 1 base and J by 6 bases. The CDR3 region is CASSLGLLAGGRSDTQYF. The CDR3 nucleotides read TGTGCCAGCAGCTTAGGTTTGCTAGCGGGGGGGCGGAGCGATACGCAGTATTTT.

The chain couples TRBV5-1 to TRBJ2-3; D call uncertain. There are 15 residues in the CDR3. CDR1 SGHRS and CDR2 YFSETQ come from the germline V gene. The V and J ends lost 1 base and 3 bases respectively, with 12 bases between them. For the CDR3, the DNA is TGCGCCAGCAGCTTGAGTCTACAGATTACAGATACGCAGTATTTT. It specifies CASSLSLQITDTQYF. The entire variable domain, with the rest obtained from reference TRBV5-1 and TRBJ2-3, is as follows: KAGVTQTPRYLIKTRGQQVTLSCSPISGHRSVSWYQQTPGQGLQFLFEYFSETQRNKGNFPGRFSGRQFSNSRSEMNVSTLELGDSALYLCASSLSLQITDTQYFGPGTRLTVL.

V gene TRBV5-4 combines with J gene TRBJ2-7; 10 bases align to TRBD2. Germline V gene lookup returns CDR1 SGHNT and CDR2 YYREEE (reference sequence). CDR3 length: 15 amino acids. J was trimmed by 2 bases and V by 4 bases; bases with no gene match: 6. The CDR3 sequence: CASSVSGGVTYEQYF. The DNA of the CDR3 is TGTGCCAGCAGCGTGAGCGGGGGGGTTACCTACGAGCAGTACTTC.

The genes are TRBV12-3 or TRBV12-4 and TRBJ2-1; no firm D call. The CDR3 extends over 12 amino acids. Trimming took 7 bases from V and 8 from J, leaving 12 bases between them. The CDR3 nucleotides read TGTGCCAGCACCTTAATCCCCCATGAGCAGTTCTTC. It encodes CASTLIPHEQFF.

The CDR3 loop is CASSQTWPDEKLFF. DNA for the CDR3: TGCGCCAGCAGTCAGACATGGCCAGATGAAAAACTGTTTTTT. The rearrangement uses TRBV5-1 and TRBJ1-4, with D uncertain. Germline CDR1 is SGHRS and CDR2 is YFSETQ. The V end was cut by 5 bases, the J end by 6 bases, with 14 bases between. CDR3 length: 14 amino acids.

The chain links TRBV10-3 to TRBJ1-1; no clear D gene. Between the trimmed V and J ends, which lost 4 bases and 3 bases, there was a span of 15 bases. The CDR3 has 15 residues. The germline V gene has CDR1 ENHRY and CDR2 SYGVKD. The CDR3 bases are TGTGCCATCAGTGCCCCCGGCACGGGATACACTGAAGCTTTCTTT. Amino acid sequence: CAISAPGTGYTEAFF.

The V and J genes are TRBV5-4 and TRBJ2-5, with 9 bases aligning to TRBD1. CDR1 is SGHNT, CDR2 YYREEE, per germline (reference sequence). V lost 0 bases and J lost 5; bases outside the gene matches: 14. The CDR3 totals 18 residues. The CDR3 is CASSLVLVDRGVGETQYF. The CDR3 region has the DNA TGTGCCAGCAGCTTGGTTTTAGTGGACAGGGGCGTCGGGGAGACCCAGTACTTC. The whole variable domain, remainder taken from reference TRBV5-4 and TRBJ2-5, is ETGVTQSPTHLIKTRGQQVTLRCSSQSGHNTVSWYQQALGQGPQFIFQYYREEENGRGNFPPRFSGLQFPNYSSELNVNALELDDSALYLCASSLVLVDRGVGETQYFGPGTRLLVL.

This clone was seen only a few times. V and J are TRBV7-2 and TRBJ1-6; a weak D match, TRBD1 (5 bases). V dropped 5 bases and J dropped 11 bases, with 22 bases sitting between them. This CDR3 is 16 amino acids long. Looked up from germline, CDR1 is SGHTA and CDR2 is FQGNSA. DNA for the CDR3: TGTGCCAGCAGCCCCGTAATTGGGCAACCGGGGGCACCCCTCCACTTT. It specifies CASSPVIGQPGAPLHF.

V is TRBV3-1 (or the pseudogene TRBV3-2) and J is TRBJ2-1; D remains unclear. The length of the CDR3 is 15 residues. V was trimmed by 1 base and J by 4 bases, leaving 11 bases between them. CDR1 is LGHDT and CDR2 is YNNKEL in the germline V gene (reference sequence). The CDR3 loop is CASSQGATDYNEQFF. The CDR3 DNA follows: TGTGCCAGCAGCCAAGGGGCGACGGATTACAATGAGCAGTTCTTC.

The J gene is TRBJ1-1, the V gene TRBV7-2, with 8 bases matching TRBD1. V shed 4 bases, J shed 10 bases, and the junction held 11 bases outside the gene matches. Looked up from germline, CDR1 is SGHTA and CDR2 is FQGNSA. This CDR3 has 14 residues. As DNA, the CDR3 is TGTGCCAGCAGCTCTCTAGGACAGGGACGGGGAGCTTTCTTT. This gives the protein CASSSLGQGRGAFF. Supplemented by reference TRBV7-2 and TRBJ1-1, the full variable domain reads GAGVSQSPSNKVTEKGKDVELRCDPISGHTALYWYRQSLGQGLEFLIYFQGNSAPDKSGLPSDRFSAERTGGSVSTLTIQRTQQEDSAVYLCASSSLGQGRGAFFGQGTRLTVV.

In DNA, the CDR3 is TGTGCCAGCAGCTTAAATGCAGGGGGTAACACTGAAGCTTTCTTT. This sequence encodes CASSLNAGGNTEAFF. This chain links TRBV7-3 with TRBJ1-1, with 7 nucleotides matching TRBD1. The CDR3 loop spans 15 amino acids. The germline gives CDR1 SGHTA, CDR2 FQGTGA. After removal of 1 base from V and 2 bases from J, the junction contained 4 bases not matched to a gene.

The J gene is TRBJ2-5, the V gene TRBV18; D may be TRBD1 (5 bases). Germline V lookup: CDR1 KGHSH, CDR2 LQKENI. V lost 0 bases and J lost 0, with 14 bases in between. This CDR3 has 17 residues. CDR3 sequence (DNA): TGTGCCAGCTCACCACCCGGCGCAGGGTTTGACCAAGAGACCCAGTACTTC. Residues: CASSPPGAGFDQETQYF.

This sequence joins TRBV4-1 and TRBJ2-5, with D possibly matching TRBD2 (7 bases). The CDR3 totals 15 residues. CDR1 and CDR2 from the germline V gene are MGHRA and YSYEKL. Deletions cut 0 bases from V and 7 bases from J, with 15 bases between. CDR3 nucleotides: TGCGCCAGCAGCCAAGAAGGGGGGGTCATGGCGACCCAGTACTTC. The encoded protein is CASSQEGGVMATQYF.